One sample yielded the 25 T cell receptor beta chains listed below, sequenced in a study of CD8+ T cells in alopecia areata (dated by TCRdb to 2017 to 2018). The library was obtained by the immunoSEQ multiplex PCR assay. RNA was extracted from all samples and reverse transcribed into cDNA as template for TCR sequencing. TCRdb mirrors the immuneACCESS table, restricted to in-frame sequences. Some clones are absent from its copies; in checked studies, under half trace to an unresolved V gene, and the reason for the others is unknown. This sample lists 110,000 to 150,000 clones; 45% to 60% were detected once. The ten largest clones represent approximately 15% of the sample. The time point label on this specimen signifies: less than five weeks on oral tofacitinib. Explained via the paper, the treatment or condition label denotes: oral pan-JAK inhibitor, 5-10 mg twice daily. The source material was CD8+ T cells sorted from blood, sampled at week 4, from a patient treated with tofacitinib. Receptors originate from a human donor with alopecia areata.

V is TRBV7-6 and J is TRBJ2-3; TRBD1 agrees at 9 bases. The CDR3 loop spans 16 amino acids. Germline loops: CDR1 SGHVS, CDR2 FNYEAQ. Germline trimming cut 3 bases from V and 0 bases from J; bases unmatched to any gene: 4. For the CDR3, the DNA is TGTGCCAGCAGCTTCGGGACAGGGACTAGCACAGATACGCAGTATTTT. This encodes CASSFGTGTSTDTQYF.

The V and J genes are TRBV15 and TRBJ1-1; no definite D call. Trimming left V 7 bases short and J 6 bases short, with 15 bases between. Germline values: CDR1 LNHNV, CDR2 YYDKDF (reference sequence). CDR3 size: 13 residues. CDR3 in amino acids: CATTGGNSPEAFF. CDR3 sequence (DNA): TGTGCCACCACAGGCGGTAACAGTCCTGAAGCTTTCTTT.

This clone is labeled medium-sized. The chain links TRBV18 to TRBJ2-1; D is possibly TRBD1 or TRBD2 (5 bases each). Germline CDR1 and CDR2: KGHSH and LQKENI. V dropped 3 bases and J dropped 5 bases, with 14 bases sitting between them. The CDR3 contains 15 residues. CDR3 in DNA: TGTGCCAGCTCACCCCGGGACCGATTCCACAATGAGCAGTTCTTC. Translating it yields CASSPRDRFHNEQFF.

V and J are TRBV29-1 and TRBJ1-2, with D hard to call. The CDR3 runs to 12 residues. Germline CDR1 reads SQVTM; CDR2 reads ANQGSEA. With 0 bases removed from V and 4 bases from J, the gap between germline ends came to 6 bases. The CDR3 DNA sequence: TGCAGCGTTGAAGAACAGAGCTATGGCTACACCTTC. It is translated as CSVEEQSYGYTF.

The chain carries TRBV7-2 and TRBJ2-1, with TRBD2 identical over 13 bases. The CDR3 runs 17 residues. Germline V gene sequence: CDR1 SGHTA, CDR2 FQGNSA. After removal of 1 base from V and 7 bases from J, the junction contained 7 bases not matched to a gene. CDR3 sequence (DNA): TGTGCCAGCAGCTTAGAGTGGAGACTAGCGGGGGGAAATGAGCAGTTCTTC. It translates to CASSLEWRLAGGNEQFF. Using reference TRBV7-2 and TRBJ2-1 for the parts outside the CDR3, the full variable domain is GAGVSQSPSNKVTEKGKDVELRCDPISGHTALYWYRQSLGQGLEFLIYFQGNSAPDKSGLPSDRFSAERTGGSVSTLTIQRTQQEDSAVYLCASSLEWRLAGGNEQFFGPGTRLTVL.

CDR3 amino acids: CASSEQGGETQYF. The CDR3 DNA is TGTGCCAGCAGTGAACAAGGAGGAGAGACCCAGTACTTC. The chain is built from TRBV25-1 and TRBJ2-5, with D possibly TRBD2 on 5 matching bases. CDR3 length equals 13 residues. The germline V and J ends were trimmed by 2 bases and 4 bases, with 8 bases remaining between them. Germline-derived CDR1 and CDR2 are MGHDK and SYGVNS.

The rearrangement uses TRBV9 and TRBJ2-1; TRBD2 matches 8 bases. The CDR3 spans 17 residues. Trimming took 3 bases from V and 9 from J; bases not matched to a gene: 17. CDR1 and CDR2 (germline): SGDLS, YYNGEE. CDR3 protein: CASSAGPGTRDGGEQFF. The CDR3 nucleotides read TGTGCCAGCAGCGCGGGCCCCGGGACTAGAGACGGCGGTGAGCAGTTCTTC. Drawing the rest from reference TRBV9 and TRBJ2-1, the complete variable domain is DSGVTQTPKHLITATGQRVTLRCSPRSGDLSVYWYQQSLDQGLQFLIQYYNGEERAKGNILERFSAQQFPDLHSELNLSSLELGDSALYFCASSAGPGTRDGGEQFFGPGTRLTVL.

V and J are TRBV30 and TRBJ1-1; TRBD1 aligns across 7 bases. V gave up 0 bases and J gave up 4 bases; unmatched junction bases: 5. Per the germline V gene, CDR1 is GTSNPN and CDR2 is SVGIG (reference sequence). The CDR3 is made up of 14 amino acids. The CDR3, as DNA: TGTGCCTGGAGTGTGGTAGGGGGCATCACTGAAGCTTTCTTT. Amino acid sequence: CAWSVVGGITEAFF.

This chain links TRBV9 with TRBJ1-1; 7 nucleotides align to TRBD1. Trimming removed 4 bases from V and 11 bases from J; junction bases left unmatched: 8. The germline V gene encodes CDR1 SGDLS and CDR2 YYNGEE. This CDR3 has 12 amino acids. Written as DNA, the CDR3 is TGTGCCAGCAGCACCCCAGGGGGTCGTGCTTTCTTT. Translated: CASSTPGGRAFF.

CDR3 sequence (DNA): TGCGCCAGCAGCTTTGGTGCAGGGAGTTCACCCCTCCACTTT. Amino acid sequence: CASSFGAGSSPLHF. The J gene is TRBJ1-6, the V gene TRBV5-1; TRBD1 is a possible D gene (5 bases). V shed 2 bases and J shed 9 bases, with 12 bases lying between them. The germline CDR1 and CDR2 sequences are SGHRS and YFSETQ. This CDR3 contains 14 residues.

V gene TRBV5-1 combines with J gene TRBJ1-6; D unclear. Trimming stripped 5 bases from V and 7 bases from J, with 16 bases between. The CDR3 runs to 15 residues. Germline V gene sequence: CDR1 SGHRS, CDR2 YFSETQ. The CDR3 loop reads CASRTPGLGNSPLHF. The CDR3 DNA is TGCGCCAGCAGAACCCCAGGACTGGGGAATTCACCCCTCCACTTT.

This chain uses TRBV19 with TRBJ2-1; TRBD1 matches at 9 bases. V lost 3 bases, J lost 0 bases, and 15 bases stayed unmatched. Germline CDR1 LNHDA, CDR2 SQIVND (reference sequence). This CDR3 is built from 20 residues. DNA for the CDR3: TGTGCCAGTAGTATGAGGCGGAATGCCGGGACAGGGAGCTCCTACAATGAGCAGTTCTTC. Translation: CASSMRRNAGTGSSYNEQFF.

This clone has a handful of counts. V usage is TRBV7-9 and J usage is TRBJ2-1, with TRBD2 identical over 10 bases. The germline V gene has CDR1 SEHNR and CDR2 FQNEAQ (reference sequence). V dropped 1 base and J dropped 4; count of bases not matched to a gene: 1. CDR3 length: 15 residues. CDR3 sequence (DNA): TGTGCCAGCAGCTTAGGGACTAGCGGATACAATGAGCAGTTCTTC. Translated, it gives CASSLGTSGYNEQFF.

The CDR3 reads CASSRLADYNEQFF. As DNA, the CDR3 is TGTGCCAGCAGCCGACTAGCGGATTACAATGAGCAGTTCTTC. The chain carries TRBV7-3 and TRBJ2-1, with 9 bases that match TRBD2. Germline loops: CDR1 SGHTA, CDR2 FQGTGA. This CDR3 region has 14 residues. Trimming at V came to 5 bases and at J to 4 bases, leaving 3 bases not matched to a gene.

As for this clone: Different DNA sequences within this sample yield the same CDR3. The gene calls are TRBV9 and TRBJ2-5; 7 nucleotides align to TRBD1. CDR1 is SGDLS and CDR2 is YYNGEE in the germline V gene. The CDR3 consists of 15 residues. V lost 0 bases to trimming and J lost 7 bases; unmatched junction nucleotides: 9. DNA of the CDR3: TGTGCCAGCAGCGTAGGACAGGGCTTTGAGGGGACCCAGTACTTC. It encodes CASSVGQGFEGTQYF. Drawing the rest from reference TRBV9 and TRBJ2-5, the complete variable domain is DSGVTQTPKHLITATGQRVTLRCSPRSGDLSVYWYQQSLDQGLQFLIQYYNGEERAKGNILERFSAQQFPDLHSELNLSSLELGDSALYFCASSVGQGFEGTQYFGPGTRLLVL.

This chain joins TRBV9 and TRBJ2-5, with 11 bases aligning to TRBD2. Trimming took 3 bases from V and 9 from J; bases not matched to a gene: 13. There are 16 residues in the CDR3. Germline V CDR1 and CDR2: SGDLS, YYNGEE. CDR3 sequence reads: CASSEGTSGIKRAQYF. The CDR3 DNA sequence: TGTGCCAGCAGCGAGGGGACTAGCGGAATCAAGAGGGCCCAGTACTTC.

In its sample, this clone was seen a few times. Written as DNA, the CDR3 is TGCAGCGTAGTTACAGGGGAAGTTGGCTACACCTTC. It specifies CSVVTGEVGYTF. This rearrangement joins TRBV29-1 to TRBJ1-2; 7 bases fit TRBD1. V shed 6 bases and J 7 bases; nucleotides not matched to a gene: 8. The CDR3 runs 12 residues. The germline CDR1 and CDR2 sequences are SQVTM and ANQGSEA.

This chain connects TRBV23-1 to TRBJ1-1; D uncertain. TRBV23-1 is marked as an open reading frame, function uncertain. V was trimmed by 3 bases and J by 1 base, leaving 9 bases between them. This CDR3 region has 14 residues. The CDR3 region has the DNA TGCGCCAGCAGTCACGGGCGGCGGAACACTGAAGCTTTCTTT. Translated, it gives CASSHGRRNTEAFF.

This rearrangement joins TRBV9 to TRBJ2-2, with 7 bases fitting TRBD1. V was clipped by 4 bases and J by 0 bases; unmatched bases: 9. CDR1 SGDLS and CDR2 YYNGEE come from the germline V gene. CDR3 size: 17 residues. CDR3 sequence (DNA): TGTGCCAGCAGCCCTTACAGGGGCACCGCGAACACCGGGGAGCTGTTTTTT. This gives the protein CASSPYRGTANTGELFF.

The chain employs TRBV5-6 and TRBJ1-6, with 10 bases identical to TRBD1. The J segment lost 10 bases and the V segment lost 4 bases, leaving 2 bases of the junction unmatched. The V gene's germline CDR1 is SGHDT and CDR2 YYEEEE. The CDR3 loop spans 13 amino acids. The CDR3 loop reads CASSGQGGSPLHF. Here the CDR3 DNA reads TGTGCCAGCAGCGGACAGGGGGGATCACCCCTCCACTTT. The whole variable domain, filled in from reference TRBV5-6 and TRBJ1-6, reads DAGVTQSPTHLIKTRGQQVTLRCSPKSGHDTVSWYQQALGQGPQFIFQYYEEEERQRGNFPDRFSGHQFPNYSSELNVNALLLGDSALYLCASSGQGGSPLHFGNGTRLTVT.

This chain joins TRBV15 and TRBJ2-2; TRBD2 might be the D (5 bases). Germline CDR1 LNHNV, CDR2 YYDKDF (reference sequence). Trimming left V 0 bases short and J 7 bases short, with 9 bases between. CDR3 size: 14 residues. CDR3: CATSREGRVGELFF. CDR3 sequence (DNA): TGTGCCACCAGCAGAGAAGGGAGAGTCGGGGAGCTGTTTTTT.

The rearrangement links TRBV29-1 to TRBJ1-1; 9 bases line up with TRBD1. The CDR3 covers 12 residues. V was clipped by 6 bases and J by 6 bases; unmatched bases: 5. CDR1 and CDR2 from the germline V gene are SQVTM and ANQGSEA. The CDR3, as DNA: TGCAGCGTGGGGACAGGGAATGCTGAAGCTTTCTTT. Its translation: CSVGTGNAEAFF.

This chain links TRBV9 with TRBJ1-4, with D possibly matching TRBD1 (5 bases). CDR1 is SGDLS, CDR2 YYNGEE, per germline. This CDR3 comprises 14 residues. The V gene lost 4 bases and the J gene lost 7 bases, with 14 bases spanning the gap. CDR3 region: CASSMQGNSEKLFF. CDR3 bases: TGTGCCAGCAGCATGCAGGGTAACAGTGAAAAACTGTTTTTT.

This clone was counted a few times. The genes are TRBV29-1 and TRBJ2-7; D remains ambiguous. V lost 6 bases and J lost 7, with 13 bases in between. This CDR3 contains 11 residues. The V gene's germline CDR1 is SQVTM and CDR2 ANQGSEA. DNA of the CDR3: TGCAGCGTCCTCACCCGCCGGGAGCAGTACTTC. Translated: CSVLTRREQYF.

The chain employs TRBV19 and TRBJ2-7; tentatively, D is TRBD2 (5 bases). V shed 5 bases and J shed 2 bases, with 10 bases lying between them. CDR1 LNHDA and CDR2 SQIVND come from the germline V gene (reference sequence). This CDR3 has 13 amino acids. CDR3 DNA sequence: TGTGCCAGTAGTTTCGGGGTTGCCTACGAGCAGTACTTC. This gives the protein CASSFGVAYEQYF. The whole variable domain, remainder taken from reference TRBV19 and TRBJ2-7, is DGGITQSPKYLFRKEGQNVTLSCEQNLNHDAMYWYRQDPGQGLRLIYYSQIVNDFQKGDIAEGYSVSREKKESFPLTVTSAQKNPTAFYLCASSFGVAYEQYFGPGTRLTVT.